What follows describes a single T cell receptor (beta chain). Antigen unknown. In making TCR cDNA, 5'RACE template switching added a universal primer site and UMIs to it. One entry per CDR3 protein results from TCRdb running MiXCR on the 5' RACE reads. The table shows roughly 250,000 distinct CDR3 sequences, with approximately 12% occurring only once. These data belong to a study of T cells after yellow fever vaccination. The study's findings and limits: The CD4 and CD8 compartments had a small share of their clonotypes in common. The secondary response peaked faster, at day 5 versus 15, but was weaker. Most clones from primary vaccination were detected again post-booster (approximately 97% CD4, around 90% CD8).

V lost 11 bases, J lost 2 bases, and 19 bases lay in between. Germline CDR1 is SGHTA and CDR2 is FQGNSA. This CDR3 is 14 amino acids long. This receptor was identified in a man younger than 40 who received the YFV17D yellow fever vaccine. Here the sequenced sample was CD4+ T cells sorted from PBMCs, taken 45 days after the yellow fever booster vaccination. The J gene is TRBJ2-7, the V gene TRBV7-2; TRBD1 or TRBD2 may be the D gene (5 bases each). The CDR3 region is CASNVRQGPYEQYF. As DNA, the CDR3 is TGTGCCTCCAATGTTCGGCAGGGACCCTACGAGCAGTACTTC. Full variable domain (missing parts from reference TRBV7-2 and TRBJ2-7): GAGVSQSPSNKVTEKGKDVELRCDPISGHTALYWYRQSLGQGLEFLIYFQGNSAPDKSGLPSDRFSAERTGGSVSTLTIQRTQQEDSAVYLCASNVRQGPYEQYFGPGTRLTVT.